Each of the 30 T cell receptor beta chains below was sequenced from the same sample in a study of CD8+CD57+ T cells in acquired aplastic anemia. CD8+CD57+ cell expansion had been shown by flow cytometry in patients chosen for sequencing. TCR beta VDJ and CDR3 profiling used genomic DNA as template. TCRdb fed the reads into MiXCR, producing one record per CDR3 protein. The sample consists of about 200,000 distinct CDR3 sequences, under 50% of them appearing once. Sequencing was done on a sample of sorted CD4+, CD8+, or CD8+CD57+ T cells (not recorded which) from PBMCs. The receptors were sampled from a human donor with aplastic anemia.

V and J are TRBV7-9 and TRBJ1-3, with D tentatively TRBD1 (6 bases). Germline-derived CDR1 and CDR2 are SEHNR and FQNEAQ (reference sequence). The CDR3 is 12 amino acids. The V end lost 5 bases, the J end lost 4 bases, and 6 bases lay between the germline ends. The CDR3 loop is CASSGTGNTIYF. CDR3 in DNA: TGTGCCAGCAGCGGGACAGGAAACACCATATATTTT.

This clonotype was found once. A junction boundary mismatches the germline segment, possibly from a read error. The rearrangement links TRBV20-1 to TRBJ1-4, with a tentative D call TRBD1 (5 bases). Germline CDR1 and CDR2: DFQATT and SNEGSKA (reference sequence). The CDR3 sequence is 8 residues long. The CDR3 region has the DNA TGCAGTGCTGGGGACGAAAGTTTT. Translating it yields CSAGDESF.

The CDR3 here is CATRSTNTEAFF. The CDR3 DNA reads TGTGCCACCCGATCAACGAACACTGAAGCTTTCTTT. The chain is built from TRBV15 and TRBJ1-1; D call uncertain. V lost 8 bases, J lost 1 base, and 8 bases lay in between. In germline, CDR1 is LNHNV, CDR2 YYDKDF (reference sequence). The CDR3 runs 12 residues.

As to this clonotype: A read error may explain this, as a much larger clone is one base away. The chain is built from TRBV7-2 and TRBJ1-2; D is unresolved. Germline-derived CDR1 and CDR2 are SGHTA and FQGNSA. The CDR3 is made up of 12 amino acids. The V end lost 4 bases, the J end lost 8 bases, and 11 bases lay between the germline ends. CDR3 sequence: CASSWEAAGYTF. The CDR3, as DNA: TGTGCCAGCAGCTGGGAGGCCGCCGGCTACACCTTC.

This CDR3 is CASSLPGTQETQYF. CDR3 coding DNA: TGTGCCAGCAGTTTACCGGGGACGCAAGAGACCCAGTACTTC. The chain combines TRBV12-3 or TRBV12-4 with TRBJ2-5; the D call may be TRBD1 or TRBD2 (5 bases each). Trimming removed 2 bases at V and 2 bases at J, with 9 bases between. This CDR3 has 14 residues.

The rearrangement joins TRBV10-3 to TRBJ2-7; 10 positions agree with TRBD1. Germline V lookup: CDR1 ENHRY, CDR2 SYGVKD. V shed 5 bases and J 1 base; nucleotides not matched to a gene: 5. The CDR3 loop spans 15 amino acids. CDR3 region: CAISLGDRGSYEQYF. The CDR3 DNA sequence: TGTGCCATCAGTTTGGGGGACAGGGGATCCTACGAGCAGTACTTC.

This chain uses TRBV5-1 with TRBJ2-5; D possibly uses TRBD1 or TRBD2 (5 bases each). The CDR3 spans 15 residues. Deletions cut 5 bases from V and 9 bases from J, with 23 bases between. In germline, CDR1 is SGHRS, CDR2 YFSETQ. CDR3 in amino acids: CASSSGGYGAGAQYF. CDR3 sequence (DNA): TGCGCCAGCAGTTCCGGCGGGTACGGGGCCGGGGCCCAGTACTTC.

This clonotype has only one observation. Likely a read error: the CDR3 ends without its conserved phenylalanine or tryptophan. The V gene is TRBV5-1, the J gene TRBJ2-3; the match to TRBD2 covers 12 bases. V shed 6 bases, J shed 4 bases, and the junction held 9 bases outside the gene matches. CDR3 size: 16 residues. CDR1 and CDR2 from the germline V gene are SGHRS and YFSETQ. CDR3 sequence: CASKRRLAGVADTQYL. The CDR3 DNA reads as TGCGCCAGCAAAAGGAGACTAGCGGGGGTGGCAGATACGCAGTATCTT.

The rearrangement links TRBV25-1 to TRBJ1-5, with D possibly TRBD1 on 6 matching bases. The V end was cut by 3 bases, the J end by 0 bases, with 15 bases between. The germline V gene has CDR1 MGHDK and CDR2 SYGVNS. The CDR3 runs 17 residues. CDR3 residues: CASSDGAGDYSNQPQHF. In nucleotides, the CDR3 is TGTGCCAGCAGTGATGGGGCAGGGGACTATAGCAATCAGCCCCAGCATTTT.

In its sample, this clonotype was seen a few times. This sequence joins TRBV15 and TRBJ2-1, with 13 bases that match TRBD2. Unmatched junction bases numbered 7, after V lost 5 bases and J lost 0 bases. The germline gives CDR1 LNHNV, CDR2 YYDKDF (reference sequence). This CDR3 spans 18 amino acids. Here the CDR3 DNA reads TGTGCCACCAGCTGGGGACTAGCGGGGCTAAGCTCCTACAATGAGCAGTTCTTC. It specifies CATSWGLAGLSSYNEQFF.

The chain recombines TRBV18 with TRBJ2-3; D might be TRBD2 (5 bases). The V and J ends lost 4 bases and 5 bases respectively, with 16 bases between them. The CDR3 sequence is 15 residues long. CDR1 and CDR2 (germline): KGHSH, LQKENI. The CDR3 loop is CASSHGSTAGDTQYF. The CDR3 coding sequence is TGTGCCAGCTCACACGGGTCCACCGCGGGAGATACGCAGTATTTT.

Points on this clonotype: This may stem from a read error, because a much larger clone lies one nucleotide away. The chain employs TRBV4-3 and TRBJ1-5, with 8 bases identical to TRBD1. This CDR3 has 16 amino acids. Per the germline V gene, CDR1 is LGHNA and CDR2 is YSLEER. V lost 4 bases, J lost 6 bases, and 11 bases stayed unmatched. The DNA of the CDR3 is TGCGCCAGCAGCCTACGACAGGGGTTGGGCTGTCAGCCCCAGCATTTT. Translating gives CASSLRQGLGCQPQHF.

This clonotype showed up many times. The gene calls are TRBV20-1 and TRBJ2-5; 8 bases align to TRBD1. The V segment lost 5 bases and the J segment 5 bases; nucleotides outside the gene matches: 10. The CDR3 has 14 residues. Germline CDR1 is DFQATT and CDR2 is SNEGSKA (reference sequence). The CDR3 DNA sequence: TGCAGTGCTTCAAGGACAGGGCGGGGCGAGACCCAGTACTTC. Protein product: CSASRTGRGETQYF.

This clonotype was counted a single time. The rearrangement joins TRBV9 to TRBJ2-7; no firm D call. V was shortened by 3 bases and J by 5 bases, with 6 bases between the two germline ends. The germline gives CDR1 SGDLS, CDR2 YYNGEE. The CDR3 sequence is 11 residues long. This CDR3 is CASSDLHEQYF. CDR3 nucleotides: TGTGCCAGCAGCGACCTCCACGAGCAGTACTTC.

The chain carries TRBV5-5 and TRBJ1-2; a possible D gene is TRBD1 (6 bases). Germline V gene data show CDR1 as SGHKS and CDR2 as YYEKEE (reference sequence). The CDR3 is 20 amino acids. V shed 4 bases and J shed 0 bases, with 28 bases lying between them. The CDR3 bases are TGTGCCAGCAGCCTTTTAATAACGGGGGCCAGGAATGCAGCTAACTATGGCTACACCTTC. Translated: CASSLLITGARNAANYGYTF.

This clonotype was observed at least ten times. This chain uses TRBV6-5 with TRBJ2-2; D unresolved. The V end lost 2 bases, the J end lost 2 bases, and 3 bases lay between the germline ends. The CDR3 has 13 residues. Germline loops: CDR1 MNHEY, CDR2 SVGAGI. The CDR3 loop reads CASSYLNTGELFF. In DNA, the CDR3 is TGTGCCAGCAGTTACCTTAACACCGGGGAGCTGTTTTTT.

The rearrangement links TRBV9 to TRBJ1-2; 8 bases align to TRBD1. The junction had 13 bases not matched to a gene; V was cut back by 9 bases and J by 3 bases. Germline loops: CDR1 SGDLS, CDR2 YYNGEE. CDR3 size: 15 residues. CDR3 nucleotide sequence: TGTGCCACCAGTGGCCCGGACAGGGCCCACTATGGCTACACCTTC. It codes for CATSGPDRAHYGYTF.

V and J are TRBV7-8 and TRBJ2-5; D gene uncertain. CDR3 length: 13 residues. The germline V and J ends were trimmed by 5 bases and 3 bases, with 10 bases remaining between them. Germline CDR1 and CDR2: SGHVS and FQNEAQ. The CDR3 here is CASSIGREETQYF. CDR3 in DNA: TGTGCCAGCAGCATCGGACGCGAAGAGACCCAGTACTTC.

Turning to this clonotype: A read error may explain this, as a much larger clone is one base away. The chain uses TRBV14 and TRBJ2-1, with 9 bases lining up with TRBD2. The CDR3 is 15 residues long. CDR1 and CDR2 from the germline V gene are SGHDN and FVKESK. V shed 2 bases and J 6 bases; nucleotides not matched to a gene: 5. The CDR3 DNA reads TGTGCCAGCAGCCAAATCGCGGGGGGGCCCAATGAGCAGTTCTTC. It codes for CASSQIAGGPNEQFF.

This clonotype was seen ten or more times. The V and J genes are TRBV19 and TRBJ2-3, with a weak D call TRBD2 (5 bases). Trimming shortened V by 3 bases and J by 1 base, and 8 bases separated the two germline ends. The CDR3 has 14 residues. Germline assignment: CDR1 LNHDA and CDR2 SQIVND (reference sequence). CDR3 nucleotides: TGTGCCAGTAGTATCCTGCGGGGCACAGATACGCAGTATTTT. This sequence encodes CASSILRGTDTQYF.

As concerns this clonotype: One end of the junction is discordant with germline, which a read error may explain. The genes are TRBV15 and TRBJ2-5; D may be TRBD1 or TRBD2 (5 bases each). Germline V gene data show CDR1 as LNHNV and CDR2 as YYDKDF (reference sequence). The CDR3 has 13 amino acids. The CDR3 DNA is TGCGCCACCTCCTGGGACCCCCAAGAGACCCGGTACTTC. It yields the protein CATSWDPQETRYF. Looking up the rest from reference TRBV15 and TRBJ2-5 gives the full variable domain: DAMVIQNPRYQVTQFGKPVTLSCSQTLNHNVMYWYQQKSSQAPKLLFHYYDKDFNNEADTPDNFQSRRPNTSFCFLDIRSPGLGDTAMYLCATSWDPQETRYFGPGTRLLVL.

The CDR3 spells CASSPRGLAGVQFF. The CDR3 DNA reads as TGTGCCAGCAGCCCAAGGGGACTAGCGGGGGTGCAGTTCTTC. The chain employs TRBV7-2 and TRBJ2-1, with TRBD2 matching 14 bases. The junction had 6 bases not matched to a gene; V was cut back by 5 bases and J by 12 bases. Germline lookup yields CDR1 SGHTA and CDR2 FQGNSA. This CDR3 is 14 amino acids long.

The chain links TRBV7-8 to TRBJ1-5; D call uncertain. The CDR3 has 15 amino acids. Trimming cost V 1 base and J 5 bases, with 12 bases left between them. CDR1 SGHVS and CDR2 FQNEAQ come from the germline V gene. The CDR3 DNA sequence: TGTGCCAGCAGCTTAGGGTCAGAGAGTTATCAGCCCCAGCATTTT. Protein: CASSLGSESYQPQHF.

About this clonotype: A much larger clone is a single base away; this may be a read error. V and J are TRBV11-2 and TRBJ2-1; 7 bases fit TRBD2. Germline CDR1 reads SGHAT; CDR2 reads FQNNGV. The CDR3 has 14 amino acids. CDR3 in amino acids: CASSPGWDYSEQFF. The CDR3 DNA sequence: TGTGCCAGCAGCCCCGGATGGGACTACAGTGAGCAGTTCTTC.

The sample holds many counts of this clonotype. This chain uses TRBV7-3 with TRBJ2-7, with 8 bases identical to TRBD2. CDR1 is SGHTA, CDR2 FQGTGA, per germline. The CDR3 is 13 residues long. J was trimmed by 7 bases and V by 5 bases; bases with no gene match: 7. The CDR3 reads CASSLRGGREQYF. The CDR3 DNA reads as TGTGCCAGCAGCCTCCGGGGGGGGCGAGAGCAGTACTTC.

This clonotype was seen more than once but under ten times. The gene calls are TRBV7-8 and TRBJ1-2, with TRBD1 identical over 7 bases. This CDR3 region has 19 residues. V was clipped by 5 bases and J by 4 bases; unmatched bases: 22. Per the germline V gene, CDR1 is SGHVS and CDR2 is FQNEAQ. The CDR3 region has the DNA TGTGCCAGCAGCCAAGATAACCGGATTGGGACAGTTCGCTTCTATGGCTACACCTTC. Protein sequence: CASSQDNRIGTVRFYGYTF.

This clonotype was counted many times. This sequence joins TRBV4-1 and TRBJ2-5; D is possibly TRBD1 (6 bases). Per the germline V gene, CDR1 is MGHRA and CDR2 is YSYEKL. CDR3 length equals 16 residues. Trimming took off 0 bases at V and 3 bases at J, with 14 bases between the two ends. CDR3 DNA sequence: TGCGCCAGCAGCCAAGAGGTTGGGGGCTGGGAAGAGACCCAGTACTTC. This sequence encodes CASSQEVGGWEETQYF.

CDR3 nucleotide sequence: TGTGCCAGCAGCACCTCCGGCCAGGGCCTCTCCTACGAGCAGTACTTC. The encoded protein is CASSTSGQGLSYEQYF. The chain combines TRBV5-4 with TRBJ2-7; D might be TRBD1 (5 bases). The CDR3 is made up of 16 amino acids. CDR1 is SGHNT and CDR2 is YYREEE in the germline V gene (reference sequence). The germline V and J ends were trimmed by 4 bases and 0 bases, with 17 bases remaining between them.

This rearrangement joins TRBV2 to TRBJ1-3, with a weak D call TRBD1 (5 bases). Germline CDR1 and CDR2: SNHLY and FYNNEI. V was trimmed by 7 bases and J by 1 base, leaving 8 bases between them. This CDR3 comprises 13 residues. Here the CDR3 reads CASTQESGNTIYF. The CDR3 DNA follows: TGTGCCAGCACACAGGAGTCTGGAAACACCATATATTTT.

The chain joins TRBV10-3 to TRBJ2-7; D is possibly TRBD1 (6 bases). Trimming shortened V by 6 bases and J by 3 bases, and 12 bases separated the two germline ends. CDR3 length: 13 residues. CDR1 is ENHRY, CDR2 SYGVKD, per germline. The CDR3 region is CAIRTAQGYEQYF. The CDR3 DNA reads TGTGCCATCAGGACCGCACAGGGCTACGAGCAGTACTTC.